This is a list of T cell receptor beta chains from one sample in a study of glioma-infiltrating T cells after dendritic cell vaccination. Produced via immunoSEQ multiplex PCR; TCRdb's table is partial and in-frame only. This repertoire shows fewer than 35,000 clones, roughly 90% found once; its top ten account for less than 2.5%. Sequenced here: blood, sampled before dendritic cell vaccination. Receptor source: a human donor with glioblastoma. Both conserved end residues are part of each CDR3. Fields, in order: clone size, V gene, D gene, J gene, CDR3 DNA, CDR3 protein. A D gene is named only where the DNA matches it firmly. Expanded clones get a size class; other rows say once, few or many, or leave the size out.

size: -; V: TRBV28; D: -; J: TRBJ2-7; DNA: TGTGCCAGCAGTTTACTAGCCCTGACCTACGAGCAGTACTTC; CDR3: CASSLLALTYEQYF
size: -; V: TRBV6-1; D: -; J: TRBJ1-3; DNA: TGTGCCAGCAGTGAATTTGGCGGCATAAACACCATATATTTT; CDR3: CASSEFGGINTIYF
size: -; V: TRBV6-5; D: -; J: TRBJ1-5; DNA: TGTGCCAGCAGTTTCGACAACAATCAGCCCCAGCATTTT; CDR3: CASSFDNNQPQHF
size: -; V: TRBV6-5; D: -; J: TRBJ2-2; DNA: TGTGCCAGCAGTTACGGAGGGGGGGGGCCCACCGGGGAGCTGTTTTTT; CDR3: CASSYGGGGPTGELFF
size: -; V: TRBV6-6; D: -; J: TRBJ2-1; DNA: TGTGCCAGCAGTTATTGGGAGATACAGTTCTTC; CDR3: CASSYWEIQFF
size: -; V: TRBV7-9; D: -; J: TRBJ1-2; DNA: TGTGCCAGCAGCTTTGCGGGGGCGAGGTATGGCTACACCTTC; CDR3: CASSFAGARYGYTF
size: -; V: TRBV7-6; D: -; J: TRBJ2-2; DNA: TGTGCCAGCAGCCTAAGCCACGAGGCCGGGGAGCTGTTTTTT; CDR3: CASSLSHEAGELFF
size: -; V: TRBV30; D: -; J: TRBJ1-5; DNA: TGTGCCTGCGGGGGTCACAATCAGCCCCAGCATTTT; CDR3: CACGGHNQPQHF
size: -; V: TRBV5-6; D: -; J: TRBJ2-7; DNA: TGTGCCAGCAGCTTGGGGGGGGGTACAGGGCTCGGCGAGCAGTACTTC; CDR3: CASSLGGGTGLGEQYF
size: -; V: TRBV5-6; D: TRBD1; J: TRBJ1-2; DNA: TGTGCCAGCAGCCTAACCGGGACAGGTCGAGGGAACTATGGCTACACCTTC; CDR3: CASSLTGTGRGNYGYTF
size: few; V: TRBV7-9; D: -; J: TRBJ2-5; DNA: TGTGCCAGCAGCTTAGACTCGAAAGAGACCCAGTACTTC; CDR3: CASSLDSKETQYF
size: -; V: TRBV27; D: -; J: TRBJ1-1; DNA: TGTGCCAGCAGCCCCTCGCGGCTTTTGAACACTGAAGCTTTCTTT; CDR3: CASSPSRLLNTEAFF
size: -; V: TRBV6-6; D: TRBD2; J: TRBJ2-1; DNA: TGTGCCAGCAGTGACCAGCGGGGGGGGTGGAATGAGCAGTTCTTC; CDR3: CASSDQRGGWNEQFF
size: -; V: TRBV6-5; D: -; J: TRBJ1-1; DNA: TGTGCCAGCAGTTCTATTACCGGGACTGTGAACACTGAAGCTTTCTTT; CDR3: CASSSITGTVNTEAFF
size: -; V: TRBV10-2; D: -; J: TRBJ1-5; DNA: TGCGCCAGCAGTGCCCAATCCAATCAGCCCCAGCATTTT; CDR3: CASSAQSNQPQHF
size: -; V: TRBV2; D: -; J: TRBJ2-7; DNA: TGTGCCAGCAGTGAAGAAGGGGGGGGGAACTACGAGCAGTACTTC; CDR3: CASSEEGGGNYEQYF
size: -; V: TRBV30; D: TRBD1; J: TRBJ2-7; DNA: TGTGCCTGGAGTAAGACAGGGCGTTTCTCCTACGAGCAGTACTTC; CDR3: CAWSKTGRFSYEQYF
size: -; V: TRBV10-3; D: -; J: TRBJ1-1; DNA: TGTGCCATCAGTCGGGGAAGCACTGAAGCTTTCTTT; CDR3: CAISRGSTEAFF
size: -; V: TRBV19; D: TRBD2; J: TRBJ2-7; DNA: TGTGCCAGTAGCACACTAGCGGGGAACTCCTACGAGCAGTACTTC; CDR3: CASSTLAGNSYEQYF
size: few; V: TRBV6-5; D: TRBD2; J: TRBJ2-1; DNA: TGTGCCAGCAGGCTCACTAGCGGGTGGAACAATGAGCAGTTCTTC; CDR3: CASRLTSGWNNEQFF
size: -; V: TRBV9; D: TRBD2; J: TRBJ2-3; DNA: TGTGCCAGCAGCGTAGGCGGCGGGGGGACAGATACGCAGTATTTT; CDR3: CASSVGGGGTDTQYF
size: -; V: TRBV4-1; D: -; J: TRBJ2-1; DNA: TGCGCCAGCAGCCAAGATATCCTTTTAGACAAAGCCTACAATGAGCAGTTCTTC; CDR3: CASSQDILLDKAYNEQFF
size: -; V: TRBV7-9; D: -; J: TRBJ2-7; DNA: TGTGCCAGCAGCTTGAGGCGGGACAGTGGCGAGCAGTACTTC; CDR3: CASSLRRDSGEQYF